This T cell receptor (beta chain) originates from a study of radiation and T cells in renal cell carcinoma. Findings and caveats of the study: Dominant CDR3 motifs were more common in irradiated tumors than controls.

Treatment defined: treatment-naive control, cytoreductive nephrectomy. Germline CDR1 is SGHTA and CDR2 is FQGNSA. V trimming: 0 bases; J trimming: 2 bases; junction bases outside the gene matches: 2. The CDR3 loop spans 15 amino acids. The repertoire was sequenced with immunoSEQ multiplex PCR; TCRdb's copy has only in-frame clones and lacks some. The repertoire holds about 14,000 clones, with roughly 54% as singletons. On this clone: The antigen is not known.

The chain links TRBV7-2 to TRBJ2-7; the match to TRBD2 covers 9 bases. The sequences come from tumor tissue, collected from a patient whose treatment was nephrectomy without radiotherapy. The clonotype was recovered from a man aged 45 to 65 with renal cell carcinoma. The CDR3 DNA follows: TGTGCCAGCAGCTTAGCCCTAGCGGGAACCTACGAGCAGTACTTC. It yields the protein CASSLALAGTYEQYF.